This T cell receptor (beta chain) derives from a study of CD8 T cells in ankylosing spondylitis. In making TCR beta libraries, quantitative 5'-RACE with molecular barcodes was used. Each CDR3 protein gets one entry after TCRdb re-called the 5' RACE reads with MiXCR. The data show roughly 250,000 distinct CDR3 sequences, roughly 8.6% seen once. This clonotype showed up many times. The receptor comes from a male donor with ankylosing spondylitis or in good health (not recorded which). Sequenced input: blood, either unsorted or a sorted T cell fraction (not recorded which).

The CDR3 coding sequence is TGCAGTGCTAGTACCAGGGAGGCCGGGGAGCTGTTTTTT. Protein sequence: CSASTREAGELFF. The chain couples TRBV20-1 to TRBJ2-2; D perhaps matches TRBD2 (6 bases). CDR3 length: 13 amino acids. Germline CDR1 and CDR2: DFQATT and SNEGSKA (reference sequence). The ends were cut back, 3 bases at V and 6 bases at J, with 11 bases in the middle.